The following is a T cell receptor beta chain sequence with its context. Its antigen is not known. Profiling relied on immunoSEQ multiplex PCR, and the TCRdb table lists in-frame clones only, not all of them. The data hold roughly 120,000 clones, with roughly 88% observed a single time. The data are from a study of cytomegalovirus exposure and HLA in healthy donors. Study background: A subsequent analysis stated that the roughly 130 validation repertoires were run on the same platform as the approximately 610 first-cohort repertoires. Whole-study results and caveats: The investigators catalogued 164 TCR beta chains as cytomegalovirus-associated. Accounts indicate the classifier identified cytomegalovirus status with strong specificity and sensitivity.

V lost 5 bases and J 2 bases, leaving 13 bases between the germline ends. The germline gives CDR1 SGHVS, CDR2 FQNEAQ. This CDR3 region has 14 residues. The donors were part of the validation cohort of 100 to 150 subjects. That cohort was separate from the first cohort, which comprised 670 or so subjects. This TCR was recovered from a young man in good health and CMV-seronegative. The sample was PBMCs. V gene TRBV7-8 combines with J gene TRBJ2-7, with TRBD1 as a possible D gene (5 bases). In DNA, the CDR3 is TGTGCCAGCAGCACCCGACAGAGGACCTACGAGCAGTACTTC. Protein sequence: CASSTRQRTYEQYF.